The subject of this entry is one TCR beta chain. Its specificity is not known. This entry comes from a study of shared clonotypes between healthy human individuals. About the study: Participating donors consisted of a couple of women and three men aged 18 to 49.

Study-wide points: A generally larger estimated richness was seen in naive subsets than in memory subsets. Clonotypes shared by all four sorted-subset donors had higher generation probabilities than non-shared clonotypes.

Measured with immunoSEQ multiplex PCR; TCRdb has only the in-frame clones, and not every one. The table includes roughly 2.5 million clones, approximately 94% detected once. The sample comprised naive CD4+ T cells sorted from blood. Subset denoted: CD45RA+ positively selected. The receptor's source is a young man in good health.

Here the CDR3 reads CASSLVVGAGTEAFF. The CDR3 nucleotides read TGCGCCAGCAGCTTGGTAGTCGGGGCGGGCACTGAAGCTTTCTTT. The chain is built from TRBV5-1 and TRBJ1-1, with D possibly TRBD1 on 5 matching bases. The V gene lost 0 bases and the J gene lost 4 bases, with 13 bases spanning the gap. The V gene's germline CDR1 is SGHRS and CDR2 YFSETQ. The CDR3 consists of 15 residues.